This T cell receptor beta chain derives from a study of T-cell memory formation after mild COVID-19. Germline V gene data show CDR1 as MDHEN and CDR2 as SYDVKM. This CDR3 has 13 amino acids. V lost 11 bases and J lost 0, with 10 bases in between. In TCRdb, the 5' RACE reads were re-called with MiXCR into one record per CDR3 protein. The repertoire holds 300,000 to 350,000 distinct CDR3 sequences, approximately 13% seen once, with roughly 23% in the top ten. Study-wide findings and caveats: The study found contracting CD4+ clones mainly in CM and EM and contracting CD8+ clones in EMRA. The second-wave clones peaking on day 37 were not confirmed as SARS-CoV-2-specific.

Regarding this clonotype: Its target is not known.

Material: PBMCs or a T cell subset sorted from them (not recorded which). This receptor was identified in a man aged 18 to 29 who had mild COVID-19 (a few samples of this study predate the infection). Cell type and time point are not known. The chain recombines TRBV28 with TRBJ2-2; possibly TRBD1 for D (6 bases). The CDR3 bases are TGTGCCTTCGGGACACCGAACACCGGGGAGCTGTTTTTT. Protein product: CAFGTPNTGELFF.